This T cell receptor (beta chain) was identified during a study of blood T cell repertoires in COVID-19. Study context: Acute-phase and convalescent COVID-19 samples originated in the United States, Italy and Spain. Sources were T cells, B-cell-depleted T cells, or PBMCs; the material itself was cDNA or gDNA.

The V segment lost 4 bases and the J segment 2 bases; nucleotides outside the gene matches: 5. The CDR3 is 16 residues long. Germline assignment: CDR1 SGHRS and CDR2 YFSETQ. Source study methods: Nucleated cell counts were estimated from reference gene primer amplification. The assay was immunoSEQ multiplex PCR, and TCRdb's table has in-frame clones only and misses some. V and J calls and clone size come straight from that table; D and trimming were deduced from the DNA. The sample lists roughly 290,000 clones; approximately 90% were seen once. While infection was still active, Seattle patients were enrolled and then followed longitudinally.

Sequencing used peripheral blood. V and J are TRBV5-1 and TRBJ2-5, with TRBD2 identical over 13 bases. This TCR came from a woman under 40 with COVID-19, enrolled during active disease. The CDR3, as DNA: TGCGCCAGCAGCAAAGGGACTAGCGGGAAGCAAGAGACCCAGTACTTC. It codes for CASSKGTSGKQETQYF.